The TCR beta chain under discussion was sequenced for a study of OX40 agonist ivuxolimab in advanced cancers. Study as a whole: The treatment was a fully human IgG2 OX40 agonist, ivuxolimab. The patients received ivuxolimab by intravenous route every 2 weeks at 0.01 to 10 mg/kg. The dose-escalation group included hepatocellular carcinoma, melanoma, renal cell carcinoma and head and neck cancer.

CDR3 length: 15 residues. V was shortened by 5 bases and J by 8 bases, with 19 bases between the two germline ends. Germline CDR1 reads PRHDT; CDR2 reads FYEKMQ (reference sequence). Assay used: immunoSEQ multiplex PCR; TCRdb lists only in-frame clones, some missing. The top ten clones hold around 10% of a sample with tens of thousands of clones, roughly 86% of them seen once. This clone came up a few times. This receptor was taken from an adult with an advanced solid tumor such as melanoma, head and neck, liver or kidney cancer. Sequenced here: CD4+ or CD8+ T cells sorted from blood, sampled in a trial of the OX40 agonist ivuxolimab. The rearrangement joins TRBV13 to TRBJ2-1, with D possibly called TRBD1 or TRBD2 (8 bases each). CDR3 nucleotide sequence: TGTGCCAGCAGCGACAGGGGCGGGGGGTTGGATGAGCAGTTCTTC. Protein product: CASSDRGGGLDEQFF.